Here is one T cell receptor (beta chain) with its context. This sample is part of a study of blood T cell repertoires in COVID-19. Study-wide background: Both acute and convalescent COVID-19 samples were obtained from the United States, Italy and Spain.

Methods used by the authors: Counts of nucleated cells, estimated from reference gene primer amplification, were obtained. Assay: immunoSEQ multiplex PCR; the TCRdb copy retains only in-frame clones and omits some. That table supplies the V and J calls and clone size; D and trimming were determined from the DNA. Here the sample spans about 270,000 clones, around nine tenths being singletons. The study counted Cohort 3 donors as recovered given two negative PCRs, clearance, or symptom resolution. From germline, CDR1 is MNHEY and CDR2 SVGAGI. J lost 2 bases, V lost 5 bases, and 3 bases had no gene match. The CDR3 runs to 14 residues.

This receptor was identified in a young woman who had recovered from COVID-19. V and J are TRBV6-5 and TRBJ1-3; 7 bases fit TRBD1. Material: PBMCs or T cells enriched from blood (not recorded which). This CDR3 is CASSTGETGNTIYF. The CDR3 nucleotides read TGTGCCAGCAGTACAGGGGAGACTGGAAACACCATATATTTT.